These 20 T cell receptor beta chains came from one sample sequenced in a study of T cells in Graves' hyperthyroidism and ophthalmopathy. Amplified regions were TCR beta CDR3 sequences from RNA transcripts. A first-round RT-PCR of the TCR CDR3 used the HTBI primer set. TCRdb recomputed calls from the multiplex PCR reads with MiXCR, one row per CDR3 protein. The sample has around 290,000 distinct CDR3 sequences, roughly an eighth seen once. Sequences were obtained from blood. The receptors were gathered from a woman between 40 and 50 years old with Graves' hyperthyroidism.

The CDR3 bases are TGTGCCAGCAGCTGGGACAGGGGAGGGACCCAGTACTTC. This sequence encodes CASSWDRGGTQYF. The chain couples TRBV11-2 to TRBJ2-5, with TRBD1 identical over 10 bases. CDR3 length: 13 amino acids. V shed 4 bases, J shed 7 bases, and the junction held 3 bases outside the gene matches. Germline values: CDR1 SGHAT, CDR2 FQNNGV.

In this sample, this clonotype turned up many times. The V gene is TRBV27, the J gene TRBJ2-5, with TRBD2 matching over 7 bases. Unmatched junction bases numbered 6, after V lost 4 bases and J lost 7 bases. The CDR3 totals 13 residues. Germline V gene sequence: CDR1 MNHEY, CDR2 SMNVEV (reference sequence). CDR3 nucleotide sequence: TGTGCCAGCAGTTCCGGGACTATAGGGACCCAGTACTTC. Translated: CASSSGTIGTQYF.

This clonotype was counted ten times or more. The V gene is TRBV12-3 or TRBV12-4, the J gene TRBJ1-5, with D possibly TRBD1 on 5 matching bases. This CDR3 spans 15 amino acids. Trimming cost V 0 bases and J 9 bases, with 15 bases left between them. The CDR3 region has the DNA TGTGCCAGCAGTTTAGCGATATTAGGGGCTGGGCCCCAGCATTTT. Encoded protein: CASSLAILGAGPQHF.

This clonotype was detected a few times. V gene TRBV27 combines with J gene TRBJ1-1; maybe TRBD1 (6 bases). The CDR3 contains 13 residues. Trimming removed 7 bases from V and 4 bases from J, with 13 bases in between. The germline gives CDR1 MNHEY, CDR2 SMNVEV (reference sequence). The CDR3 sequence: CASMVGGSTEAFF. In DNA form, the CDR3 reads TGTGCCAGCATGGTCGGGGGCAGCACTGAAGCTTTCTTT.

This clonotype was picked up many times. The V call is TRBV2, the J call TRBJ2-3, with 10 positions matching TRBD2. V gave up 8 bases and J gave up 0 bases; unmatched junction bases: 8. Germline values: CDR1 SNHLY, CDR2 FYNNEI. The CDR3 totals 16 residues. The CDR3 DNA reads TGTGCCAGCCTTAGCGGGAGGCGATACAGCACAGATACGCAGTATTTT. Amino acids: CASLSGRRYSTDTQYF.

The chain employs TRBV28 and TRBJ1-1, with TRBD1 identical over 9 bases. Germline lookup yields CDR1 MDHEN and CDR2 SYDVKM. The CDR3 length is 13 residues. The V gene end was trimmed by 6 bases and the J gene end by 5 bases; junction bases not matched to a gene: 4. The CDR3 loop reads CASRGTGSTEAFF. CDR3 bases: TGTGCCAGCAGGGGGACAGGGAGTACTGAAGCTTTCTTT.

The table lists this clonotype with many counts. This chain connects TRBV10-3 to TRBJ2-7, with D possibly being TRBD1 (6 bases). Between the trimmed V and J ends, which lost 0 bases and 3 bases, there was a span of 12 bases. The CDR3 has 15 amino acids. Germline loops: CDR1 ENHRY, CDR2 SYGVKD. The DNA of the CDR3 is TGTGCCATCAGTGAGTCGGCGGACAGCTTCTACGAGCAGTACTTC. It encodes CAISESADSFYEQYF.

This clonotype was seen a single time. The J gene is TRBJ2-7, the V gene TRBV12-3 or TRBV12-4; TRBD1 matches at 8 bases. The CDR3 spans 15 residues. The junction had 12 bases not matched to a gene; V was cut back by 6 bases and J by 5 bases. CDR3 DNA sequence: TGTGCCAGCAGCAAACCCGGACAGGGAAGGGACGAGCAGTACTTC. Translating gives CASSKPGQGRDEQYF.

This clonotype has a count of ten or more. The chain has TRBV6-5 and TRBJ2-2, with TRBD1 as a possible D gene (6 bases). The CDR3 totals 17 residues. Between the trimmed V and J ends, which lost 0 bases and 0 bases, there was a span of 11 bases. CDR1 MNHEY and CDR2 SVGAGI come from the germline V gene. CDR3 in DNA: TGTGCCAGCAGTTACTCCCGGGACACTTCGAACACCGGGGAGCTGTTTTTT. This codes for CASSYSRDTSNTGELFF.

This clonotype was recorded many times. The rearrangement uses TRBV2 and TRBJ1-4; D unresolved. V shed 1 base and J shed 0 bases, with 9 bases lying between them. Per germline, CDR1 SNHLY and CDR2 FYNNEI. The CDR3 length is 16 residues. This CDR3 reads CASSEGATATNEKLFF. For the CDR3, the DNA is TGTGCCAGCAGTGAAGGCGCAACCGCAACTAATGAAAAACTGTTTTTT.

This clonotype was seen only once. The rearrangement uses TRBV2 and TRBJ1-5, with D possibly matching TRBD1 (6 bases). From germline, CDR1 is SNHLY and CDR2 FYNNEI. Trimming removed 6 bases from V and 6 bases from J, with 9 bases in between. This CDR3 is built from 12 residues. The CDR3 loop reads CASRQGTQPQHF. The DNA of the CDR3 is TGTGCCAGCAGACAGGGAACTCAGCCCCAGCATTTT.

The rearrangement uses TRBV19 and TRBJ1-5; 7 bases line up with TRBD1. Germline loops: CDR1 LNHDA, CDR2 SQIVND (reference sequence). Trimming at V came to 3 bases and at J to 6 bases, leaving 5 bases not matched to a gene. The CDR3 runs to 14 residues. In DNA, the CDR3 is TGTGCCAGTAGTATCGCAGGGGGAAGTCAGCCCCAGCATTTT. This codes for CASSIAGGSQPQHF.

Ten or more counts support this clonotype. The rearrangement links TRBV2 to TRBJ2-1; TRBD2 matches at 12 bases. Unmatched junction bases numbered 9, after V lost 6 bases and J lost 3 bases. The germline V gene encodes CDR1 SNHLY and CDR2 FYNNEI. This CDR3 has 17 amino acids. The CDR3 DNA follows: TGTGCCAGCAGCCTATCACTAGCGGGAGGAGACTACAATGAGCAGTTCTTC. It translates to CASSLSLAGGDYNEQFF.

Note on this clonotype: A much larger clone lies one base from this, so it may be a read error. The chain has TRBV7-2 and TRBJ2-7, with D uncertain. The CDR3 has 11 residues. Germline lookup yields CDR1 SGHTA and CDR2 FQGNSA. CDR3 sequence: CANSLADEQYF. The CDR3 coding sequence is TGTGCCAACAGCTTAGCAGACGAGCAGTACTTC.

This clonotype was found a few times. CDR3 nucleotides: TGTGCCACCAGGGAGGCGGGAGTGAGGTCATATGGCTACACCTTC. It yields the protein CATREAGVRSYGYTF. The chain recombines TRBV10-3 with TRBJ1-2; D possibly corresponds to TRBD1 (5 bases). The ends were cut back, 10 bases at V and 5 bases at J, with 23 bases in the middle. The CDR3 covers 15 residues. Germline values: CDR1 ENHRY, CDR2 SYGVKD.

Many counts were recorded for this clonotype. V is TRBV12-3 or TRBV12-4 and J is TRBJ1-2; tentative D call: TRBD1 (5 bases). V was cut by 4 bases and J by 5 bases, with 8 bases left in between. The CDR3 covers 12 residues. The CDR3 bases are TGTGCCAGCAGTTCAGGGAATTATGGCTACACCTTC. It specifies CASSSGNYGYTF.

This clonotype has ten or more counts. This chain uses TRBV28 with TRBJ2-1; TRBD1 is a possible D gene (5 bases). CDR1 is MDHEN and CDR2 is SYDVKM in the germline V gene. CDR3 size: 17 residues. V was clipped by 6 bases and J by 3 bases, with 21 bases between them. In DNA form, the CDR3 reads TGTGCCAGCAGGTATTCCCTGGGGCGTCACGACTACAATGAGCAGTTCTTC. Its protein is CASRYSLGRHDYNEQFF.

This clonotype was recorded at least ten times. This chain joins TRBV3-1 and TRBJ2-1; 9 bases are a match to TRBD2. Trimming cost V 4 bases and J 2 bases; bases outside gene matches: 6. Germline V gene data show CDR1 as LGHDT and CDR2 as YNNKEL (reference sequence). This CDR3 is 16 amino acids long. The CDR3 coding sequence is TGTGCCAGCAGCCTCAGGGGCGGGAGGGCCTACAATGAGCAGTTCTTC. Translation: CASSLRGGRAYNEQFF.

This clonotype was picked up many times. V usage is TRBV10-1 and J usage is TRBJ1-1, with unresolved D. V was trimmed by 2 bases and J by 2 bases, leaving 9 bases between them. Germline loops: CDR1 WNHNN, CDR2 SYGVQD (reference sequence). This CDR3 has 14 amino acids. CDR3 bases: TGCGCCAGCAGTGAGGCCGGGGAAAACACTGAAGCTTTCTTT. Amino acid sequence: CASSEAGENTEAFF.

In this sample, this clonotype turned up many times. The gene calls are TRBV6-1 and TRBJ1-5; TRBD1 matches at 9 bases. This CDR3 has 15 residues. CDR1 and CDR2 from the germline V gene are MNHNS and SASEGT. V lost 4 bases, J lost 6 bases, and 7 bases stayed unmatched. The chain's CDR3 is CASSGRDRVIQPQHF. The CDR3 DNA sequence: TGTGCCAGCAGTGGCCGGGACAGGGTGATTCAGCCCCAGCATTTT.